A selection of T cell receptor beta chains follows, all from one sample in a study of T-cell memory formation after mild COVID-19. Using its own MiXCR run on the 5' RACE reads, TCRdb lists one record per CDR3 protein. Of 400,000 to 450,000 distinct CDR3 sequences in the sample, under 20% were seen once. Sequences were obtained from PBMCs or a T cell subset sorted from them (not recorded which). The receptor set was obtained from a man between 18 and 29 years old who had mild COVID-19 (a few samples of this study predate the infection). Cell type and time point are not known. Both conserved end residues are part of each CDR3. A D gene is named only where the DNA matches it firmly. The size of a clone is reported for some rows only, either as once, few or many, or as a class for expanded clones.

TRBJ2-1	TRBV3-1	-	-	CASSRPAPLGEFF
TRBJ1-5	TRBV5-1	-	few	CASRLIPESNQPQHF
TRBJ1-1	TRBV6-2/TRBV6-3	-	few	CASRTSSNTEAFF
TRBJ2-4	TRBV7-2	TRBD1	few	CASSRDRGDIQYF
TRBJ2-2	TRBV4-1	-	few	CASSQEGRAPNTGELFF
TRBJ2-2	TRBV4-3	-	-	CSSSQDVIRGDTGELFF
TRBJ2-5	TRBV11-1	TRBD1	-	CASSLGDRDQETQYF
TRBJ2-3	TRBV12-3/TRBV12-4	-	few	CASSLGGGLPDTQYF
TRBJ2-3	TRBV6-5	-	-	CASKMGHPDTQYF
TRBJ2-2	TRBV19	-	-	CASSIARGANTGELFF
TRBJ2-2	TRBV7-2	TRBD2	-	CASSLESSGGLNTGELFF
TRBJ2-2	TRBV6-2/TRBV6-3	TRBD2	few	CASTKGRAGELFF
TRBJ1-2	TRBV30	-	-	CATWGYTF
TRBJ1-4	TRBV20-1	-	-	CSASSGPTNEKLFF
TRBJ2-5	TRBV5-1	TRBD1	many	CASSTGTGRQETQYF
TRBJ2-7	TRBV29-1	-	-	CSVEGMAGSSYEQYF
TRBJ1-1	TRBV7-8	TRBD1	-	CASSLYRGRRTEAFF
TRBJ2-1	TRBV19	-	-	CASRTGNEQFF
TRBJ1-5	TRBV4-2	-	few	CASSQDIQGVSRAQHF
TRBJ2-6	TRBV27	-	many	CASSLWASPGANVLTF
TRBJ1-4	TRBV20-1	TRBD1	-	CSATLQQGAANEKLFF
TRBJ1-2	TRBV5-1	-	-	CASSLDPGDLYGYTF
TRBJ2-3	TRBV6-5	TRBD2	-	CASSYSGSSGGHTDTQYF
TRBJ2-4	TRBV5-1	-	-	CASSLAQDGSGNIQYF
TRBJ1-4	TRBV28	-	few	CASSDRHEKLFF
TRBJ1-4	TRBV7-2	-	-	CASSWVGAPGEKLFF
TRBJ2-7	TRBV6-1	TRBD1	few	CASRGTGVYEQYF
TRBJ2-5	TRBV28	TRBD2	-	CASSFLRGGGETQYF
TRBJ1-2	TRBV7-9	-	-	CASTLGGWNYGYTF
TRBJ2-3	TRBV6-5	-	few	CASMRTDTQYF
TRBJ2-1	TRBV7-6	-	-	CASRLTSSSYNEQFF
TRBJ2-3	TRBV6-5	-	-	CASSYSDWDTDTQYF
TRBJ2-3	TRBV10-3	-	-	CATKPGFSTDTQYF
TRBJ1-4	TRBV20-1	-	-	CSAPTPEGVGEKLFF
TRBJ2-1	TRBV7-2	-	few	CASSLEYLAYNEQFF
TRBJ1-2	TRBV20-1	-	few	CSAREGYGYTF
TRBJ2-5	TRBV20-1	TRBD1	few	CSAARQGLTETQYF
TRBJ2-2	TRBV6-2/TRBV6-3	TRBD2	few	CASSYPTSGGAWELFF
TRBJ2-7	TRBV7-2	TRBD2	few	CASSTSGGTVSYEQYF
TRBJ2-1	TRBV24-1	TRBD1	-	CATSAPEGQGARNEQFF
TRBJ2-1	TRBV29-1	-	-	CSVAVGQGSPRNNEQFF
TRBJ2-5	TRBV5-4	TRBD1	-	CASSRGGQGQETQYF
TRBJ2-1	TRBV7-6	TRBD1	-	CASSLSGRTGGGEQFF
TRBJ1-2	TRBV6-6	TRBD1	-	CASSYSGTGLHGYTF
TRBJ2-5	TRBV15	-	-	CATSSGARGETQYF
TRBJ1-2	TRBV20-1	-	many	CSARDSGVYYTF
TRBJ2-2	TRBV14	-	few	CASSRYGWNTGELFF
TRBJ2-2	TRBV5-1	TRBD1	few	CASSLAPGGNSGELFF